This is a list of T cell receptor beta chains from one sample in a study of T cells after yellow fever vaccination. TCRdb processed the 5' RACE reads anew with MiXCR; each CDR3 protein has one entry. The sample carries 300,000 to 400,000 distinct CDR3 sequences, around 4.1% recorded once. Here the sequenced sample was PBMCs, taken 5 days after the yellow fever booster vaccination. The receptors stem from a man aged 18 to 35 who received the YFV17D yellow fever vaccine. CDR3s include the opening cysteine and the closing phenylalanine or tryptophan. Each record gives: J gene, clone size, V gene, D gene, CDR3 protein, CDR3 DNA. A D gene is named only where the DNA matches it firmly. A clone size is listed for some rows: how often the clone was seen (once, few, many), or a class if it is expanded.

>TRBJ2-3|many|TRBV5-5|TRBD2
CASSLRLAGTDTQYF
TGTGCCAGCAGCTTGAGGCTAGCGGGCACAGATACGCAGTATTTT
>TRBJ1-3|NA|TRBV4-3|NA
CASSQDSSRSSGNTIYF
TGCGCCAGCAGCCAAGATTCTTCCCGGAGCTCTGGAAACACCATATATTTT
>TRBJ1-3|few|TRBV7-2|NA
CASSSPSGNTIYF
TGTGCCAGCAGCTCCCCCTCTGGAAACACCATATATTTT
>TRBJ2-5|NA|TRBV2|TRBD2
CARGLANQETQYF
TGTGCCAGGGGACTAGCGAACCAAGAGACCCAGTACTTC
>TRBJ1-5|few|TRBV5-6|TRBD1
CASSPWDRGNQPQHF
TGTGCCAGCAGCCCGTGGGACAGAGGCAATCAGCCCCAGCATTTT
>TRBJ2-3|few|TRBV4-3|NA
CASSQLQQSTDTQYF
TGCGCCAGCAGCCAGTTACAACAGAGCACAGATACGCAGTATTTT
>TRBJ1-5|NA|TRBV3-1|NA
CASSPSVGREKHF
TGTGCCAGCAGCCCCTCGGTGGGACGAGAGAAGCATTTT
>TRBJ2-5|NA|TRBV11-2|NA
CASRDYYQETQYF
TGTGCCAGCAGGGACTACTACCAAGAGACCCAGTACTTC
>TRBJ1-2|NA|TRBV27|NA
CASSFVDTAMRGYTF
TGTGCCAGCAGTTTCGTAGACACGGCAATGCGGGGCTACACCTTC
>TRBJ2-2|many|TRBV9|TRBD1
CASSTRTGANTGELFF
TGTGCCAGCAGCACCCGGACAGGGGCGAACACCGGGGAGCTGTTTTTT
>TRBJ2-3|few|TRBV5-1|NA
CASSLVLKISTGDTQYF
TGCGCCAGCAGCTTGGTCCTAAAGATAAGCACGGGAGATACGCAGTATTTT
>TRBJ1-2|few|TRBV6-5|TRBD1
CASSPGQQVYYGYTF
TGTGCCAGCAGCCCGGGACAGCAAGTATACTATGGCTACACCTTC
>TRBJ1-1|many|TRBV20-1|NA
CSATTGLMNTEAFF
TGCAGTGCAACGACAGGCCTTATGAACACTGAAGCTTTCTTT
>TRBJ2-3|many|TRBV7-9|TRBD1
CASSREVTGVSTDTQYF
TGTGCCAGCAGCCGAGAAGTGACAGGGGTTAGCACAGATACGCAGTATTTT
>TRBJ2-1|NA|TRBV12-3/TRBV12-4|NA
CASSPGPLGGLSGYEQFF
TGTGCCAGCAGTCCGGGGCCGCTCGGGGGGCTGAGTGGCTATGAGCAGTTCTTC
>TRBJ1-1|NA|TRBV7-8|NA
CASSLERVEAEAFF
TGTGCCAGCAGCTTAGAGAGAGTTGAAGCTGAAGCTTTCTTT
>TRBJ2-7|few|TRBV6-2/TRBV6-3|NA
CASSSSGFTYEQYF
TGTGCCAGCAGTTCCTCAGGGTTCACCTACGAGCAGTACTTC
>TRBJ1-5|few|TRBV18|NA
CASSLGPHRAQPQHF
TGTGCCAGCTCCCTCGGGCCCCACAGGGCACAGCCCCAGCATTTT
>TRBJ1-6|few|TRBV5-5|TRBD1
CASSPAGKQGVGSPLHF
TGTGCCAGCAGCCCCGCCGGGAAACAGGGGGTGGGGTCACCCCTCCACTTT
>TRBJ1-4|few|TRBV10-2|NA
CASSSGIEKLFF
TGCGCCAGCAGTTCAGGGATTGAAAAACTGTTTTTT
>TRBJ2-7|NA|TRBV14|TRBD2
CASSLAGGPGEQYF
TGTGCCAGCAGCCTAGCGGGGGGGCCGGGAGAGCAGTACTTC
>TRBJ2-7|few|TRBV7-2|NA
CASSLGRARSYEQYF
TGTGCCAGCAGCTTAGGTCGCGCGCGATCCTACGAGCAGTACTTC